This T cell receptor beta chain was obtained from a study of blood T cell repertoires in COVID-19. On the study more broadly: Samples taken during acute and convalescent COVID-19 were collected in the United States, Italy and Spain.

The CDR3 totals 14 residues. Germline CDR1 reads SGHDN; CDR2 reads FVKESK. V shed 4 bases, J shed 10 bases, and the junction held 10 bases outside the gene matches. Assay: immunoSEQ multiplex PCR; the TCRdb copy retains only in-frame clones and omits some. The table shows roughly 250,000 clones, with around four fifths occurring only once. The specimen was PBMCs or T cells enriched from blood (not recorded which). The J gene is TRBJ2-1, the V gene TRBV14; TRBD2 matches 7 bases. This TCR came from a woman aged 40 to 50 who had been exposed to COVID-19. The CDR3 DNA reads TGTGCCAGCAGCCTTTCAAGCGGGGTTGGGGAGCAGTTCTTC. It yields the protein CASSLSSGVGEQFF. The variable domain in full, completed from reference TRBV14 and TRBJ2-1, reads EAGVTQFPSHSVIEKGQTVTLRCDPISGHDNLYWYRRVMGKEIKFLLHFVKESKQDESGMPNNRFLAERTGGTYSTLKVQPAELEDSGVYFCASSLSSGVGEQFFGPGTRLTVL.